This entry concerns a single TCR beta chain. This entry belongs to a study of blood T cell repertoires in COVID-19. The CDR3 extends over 15 amino acids. J lost 3 bases, V lost 4 bases, and 7 bases had no gene match. Germline values: CDR1 LNHDA, CDR2 SQIVND (reference sequence). Profiling relied on immunoSEQ multiplex PCR, and the TCRdb table lists in-frame clones only, not all of them. The data show 100,000 to 150,000 clones, roughly 88% seen once. The chain carries TRBV19 and TRBJ2-5; 8 positions match TRBD1. The sequence derives from an elderly woman with acute or convalescent COVID-19. Sequencing used peripheral blood. The CDR3 protein is CASSTTSTGEETQYF. In DNA form, the CDR3 reads TGTGCCAGTAGTACTACCTCGACAGGGGAAGAGACCCAGTACTTC.